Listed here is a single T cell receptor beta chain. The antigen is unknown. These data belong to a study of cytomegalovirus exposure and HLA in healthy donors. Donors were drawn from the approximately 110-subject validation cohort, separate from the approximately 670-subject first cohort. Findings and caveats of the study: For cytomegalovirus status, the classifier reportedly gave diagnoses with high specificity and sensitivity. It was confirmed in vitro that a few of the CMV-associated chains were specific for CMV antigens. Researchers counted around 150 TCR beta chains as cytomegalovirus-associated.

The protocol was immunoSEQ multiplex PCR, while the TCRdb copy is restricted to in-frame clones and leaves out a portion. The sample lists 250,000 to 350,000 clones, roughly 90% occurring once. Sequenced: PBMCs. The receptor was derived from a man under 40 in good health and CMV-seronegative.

CDR3 bases: TGTGCCAGCAGCCCCCCGGGACTAGCCTTCTACAATGAGCAGTTCTTC. The encoded protein is CASSPPGLAFYNEQFF. The rearrangement links TRBV7-2 to TRBJ2-1; TRBD2 matches 9 bases. This CDR3 is built from 16 residues. The J segment lost 3 bases and the V segment lost 5 bases, leaving 8 bases of the junction unmatched. The V gene's germline CDR1 is SGHTA and CDR2 FQGNSA.